The present entry profiles one T cell receptor beta chain with its context. Its specificity is not known. The sample is drawn from a study of CD8 T cells in Susac syndrome. cDNA came from about 0.5 to 1 ug RNA primed by random hexamers. TCRdb used MiXCR to reprocess the immunoSEQ multiplex PCR reads, holding one entry per CDR3 protein. The top ten hold 0.11% of the sample, which has tens of thousands of distinct CDR3 sequences, over 95% seen once. V gave up 4 bases and J gave up 3 bases, with 15 bases separating them. The CDR3 sequence is 14 residues long. Germline V gene data show CDR1 as DFQATT and CDR2 as SNEGSKA (reference sequence). Study outcomes and limitations: The study conceded that its TCR sequencing and HLA analysis involved relatively few individuals.

While CD8+ and CD4+ T cells were isolated negatively, TEMRA cells were enriched by FACS. This clonotype was sampled from a human donor with multiple sclerosis. The sequenced material came from CD4+ T cells from PBMCs. The V gene is TRBV20-1, the J gene TRBJ2-5; D unclear. CDR3 loop: CSATMRVLKETQYF. The CDR3 coding sequence is TGCAGTGCTACTATGCGAGTGCTAAAAGAGACCCAGTACTTC.